This T cell receptor (beta chain) emerged from a study of T cells in Graves' hyperthyroidism and ophthalmopathy. The wider study: Prior to any treatment, at the point of initial diagnosis, peripheral blood was collected.

There were TCR beta CDR3 regions amplified from RNA transcripts. During a first-round RT-PCR of the TCR CDR3, the HTBI primer set was used. TCRdb processed the multiplex PCR reads anew with MiXCR; each CDR3 protein has one entry. The table lists around 600,000 distinct CDR3 sequences, 13% to 15% of them singletons. Findings and caveats of the study: Expanded thyroid clonotypes (above 0.001) were mostly also found in blood. The model forecast ophthalmopathy, anticipating it by a median about six months before onset.

The CDR3 extends over 16 amino acids. CDR1 is SGHVS, CDR2 FNYEAQ, per germline. Trimming took off 5 bases at V and 3 bases at J, with 20 bases between the two ends. This clonotype was counted ten times or more. The antigen remains unidentified. Each person with ophthalmopathy scored at least 3 on the Clinical Activity Score, reached NOSPECS grade 4 or higher, and had been ill under 3 months. The sequenced sample was blood. This TCR derives from a woman aged 18-30 years with Graves' ophthalmopathy. The rearrangement links TRBV7-6 to TRBJ2-7, with a weak D call TRBD1 (6 bases). The CDR3 spells CASSPASGHQRYEQYF. The CDR3 DNA is TGTGCCAGCAGCCCCGCTTCGGGACATCAGCGCTACGAGCAGTACTTC.